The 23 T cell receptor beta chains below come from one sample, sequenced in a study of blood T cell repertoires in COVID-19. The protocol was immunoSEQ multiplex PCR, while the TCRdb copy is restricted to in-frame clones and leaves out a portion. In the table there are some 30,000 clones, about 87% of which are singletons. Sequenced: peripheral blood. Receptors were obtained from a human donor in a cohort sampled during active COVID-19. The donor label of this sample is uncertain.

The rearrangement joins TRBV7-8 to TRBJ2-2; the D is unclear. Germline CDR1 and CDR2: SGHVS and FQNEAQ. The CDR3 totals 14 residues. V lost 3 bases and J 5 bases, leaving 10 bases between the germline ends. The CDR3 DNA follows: TGTGCCAGCAGCTTGAGTCGTCTAACCGGGGAGCTGTTTTTT. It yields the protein CASSLSRLTGELFF.

The CDR3 DNA reads TGTGCCAGCAGGTCCGGCGGCTACGAGCAGTACTTC. Residues: CASRSGGYEQYF. The gene calls are TRBV12-3 or TRBV12-4 and TRBJ2-7; no firm D call. The germline V and J ends were trimmed by 6 bases and 3 bases, with 9 bases remaining between them. The CDR3 loop spans 12 amino acids.

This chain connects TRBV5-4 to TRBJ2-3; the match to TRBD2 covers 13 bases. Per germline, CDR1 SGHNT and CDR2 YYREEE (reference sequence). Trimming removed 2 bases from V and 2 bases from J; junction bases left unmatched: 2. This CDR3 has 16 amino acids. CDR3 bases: TGTGCCAGCAGCTTAGGGACTAGCGGGATCACAGATACGCAGTATTTT. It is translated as CASSLGTSGITDTQYF. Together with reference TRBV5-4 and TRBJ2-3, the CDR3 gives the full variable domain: ETGVTQSPTHLIKTRGQQVTLRCSSQSGHNTVSWYQQALGQGPQFIFQYYREEENGRGNFPPRFSGLQFPNYSSELNVNALELDDSALYLCASSLGTSGITDTQYFGPGTRLTVL.

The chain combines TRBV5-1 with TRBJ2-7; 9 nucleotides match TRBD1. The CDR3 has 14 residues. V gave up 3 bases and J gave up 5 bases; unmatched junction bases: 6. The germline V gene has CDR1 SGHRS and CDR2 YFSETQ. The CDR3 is CASSSQGAANEQYF. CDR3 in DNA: TGCGCCAGCAGCTCACAGGGGGCAGCTAACGAGCAGTACTTC.

The CDR3 is CAWRPPRTGGSPLHF. The DNA of the CDR3 is TGTGCCTGGAGGCCCCCCCGGACAGGCGGGTCACCCCTCCACTTT. The V gene is TRBV30, the J gene TRBJ1-6; 7 bases map to TRBD1. The germline CDR1 and CDR2 sequences are GTSNPN and SVGIG (reference sequence). The trim removed 3 bases at V and 10 bases at J, leaving 12 bases unmatched. The CDR3 sequence is 15 residues long.

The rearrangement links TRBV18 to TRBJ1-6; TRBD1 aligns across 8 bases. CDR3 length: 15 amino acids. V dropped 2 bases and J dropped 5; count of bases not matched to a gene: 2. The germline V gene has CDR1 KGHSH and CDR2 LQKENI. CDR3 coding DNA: TGTGCCAGCTCACCAGGACAGGGAAATAATTCACCCCTCCACTTT. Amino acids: CASSPGQGNNSPLHF. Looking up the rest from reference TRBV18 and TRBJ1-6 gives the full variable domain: NAGVMQNPRHLVRRRGQEARLRCSPMKGHSHVYWYRQLPEEGLKFMVYLQKENIIDESGMPKERFSAEFPKEGPSILRIQQVVRGDSAAYFCASSPGQGNNSPLHFGNGTRLTVT.

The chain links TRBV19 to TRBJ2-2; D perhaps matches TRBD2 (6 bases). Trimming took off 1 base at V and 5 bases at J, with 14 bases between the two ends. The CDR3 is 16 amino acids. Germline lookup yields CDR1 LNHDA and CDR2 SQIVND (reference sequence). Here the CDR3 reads CASSIGAGEVTGELFF. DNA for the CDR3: TGTGCCAGTAGTATAGGGGCCGGGGAGGTGACCGGGGAGCTGTTTTTT.

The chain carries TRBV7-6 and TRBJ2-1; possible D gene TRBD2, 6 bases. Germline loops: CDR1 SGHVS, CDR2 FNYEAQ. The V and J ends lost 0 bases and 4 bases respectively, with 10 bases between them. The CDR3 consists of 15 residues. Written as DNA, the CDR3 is TGTGCCAGCAGCTTAGCCAGCGGGCCTTACAATGAGCAGTTCTTC. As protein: CASSLASGPYNEQFF.

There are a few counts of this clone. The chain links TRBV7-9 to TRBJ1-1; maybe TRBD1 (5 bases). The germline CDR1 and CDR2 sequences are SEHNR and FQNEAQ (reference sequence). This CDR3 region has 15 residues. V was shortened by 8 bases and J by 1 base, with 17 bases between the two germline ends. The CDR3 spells CASRPRGTGNTEAFF. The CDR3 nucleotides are TGTGCCAGCCGGCCCCGGGGGACCGGGAACACTGAAGCTTTCTTT. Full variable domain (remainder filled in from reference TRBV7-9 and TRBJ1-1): DTGVSQNPRHKITKRGQNVTFRCDPISEHNRLYWYRQTLGQGPEFLTYFQNEAQLEKSRLLSDRFSAERPKGSFSTLEIQRTEQGDSAMYLCASRPRGTGNTEAFFGQGTRLTVV.

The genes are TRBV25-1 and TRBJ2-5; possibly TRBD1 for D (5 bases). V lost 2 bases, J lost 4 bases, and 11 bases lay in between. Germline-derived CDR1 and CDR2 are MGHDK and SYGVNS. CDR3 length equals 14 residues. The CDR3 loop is CASSETVRVETQYF. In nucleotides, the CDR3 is TGTGCCAGCAGTGAAACCGTCAGGGTAGAGACCCAGTACTTC.

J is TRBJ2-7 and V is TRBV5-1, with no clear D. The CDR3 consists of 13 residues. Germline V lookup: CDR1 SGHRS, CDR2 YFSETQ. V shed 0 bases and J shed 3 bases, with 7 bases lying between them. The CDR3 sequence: CASSLDGFYEQYF. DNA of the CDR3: TGCGCCAGCAGCTTGGATGGCTTCTACGAGCAGTACTTC.

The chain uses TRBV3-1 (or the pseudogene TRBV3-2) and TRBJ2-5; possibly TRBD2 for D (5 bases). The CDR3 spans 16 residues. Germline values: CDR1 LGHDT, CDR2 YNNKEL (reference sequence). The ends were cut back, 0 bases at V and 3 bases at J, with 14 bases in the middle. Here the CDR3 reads CASSQDWASYKETQYF. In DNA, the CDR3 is TGTGCCAGCAGCCAAGACTGGGCTAGCTATAAAGAGACCCAGTACTTC.

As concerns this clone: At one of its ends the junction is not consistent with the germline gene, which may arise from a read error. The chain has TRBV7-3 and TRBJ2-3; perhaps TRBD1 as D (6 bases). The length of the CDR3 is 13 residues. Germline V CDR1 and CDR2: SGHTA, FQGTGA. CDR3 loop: CASSLTQGDTQYF. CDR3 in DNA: TGTGCCAGCAGCCTAACACAGGGAGATACGCAGTATTTT. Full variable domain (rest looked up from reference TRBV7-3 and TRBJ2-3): GAGVSQTPSNKVTEKGKYVELRCDPISGHTALYWYRQSLGQGPEFLIYFQGTGAADDSGLPNDRFFAVRPEGSVSTLKIQRTERGDSAVYLCASSLTQGDTQYFGPGTRLTVL.

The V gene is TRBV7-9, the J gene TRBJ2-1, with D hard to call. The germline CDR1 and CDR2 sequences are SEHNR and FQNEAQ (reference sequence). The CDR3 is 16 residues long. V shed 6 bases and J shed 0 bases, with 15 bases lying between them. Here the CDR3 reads CASSSVGFSSYNEQFF. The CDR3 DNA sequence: TGTGCCAGCAGTTCGGTGGGCTTCAGCTCCTACAATGAGCAGTTCTTC.

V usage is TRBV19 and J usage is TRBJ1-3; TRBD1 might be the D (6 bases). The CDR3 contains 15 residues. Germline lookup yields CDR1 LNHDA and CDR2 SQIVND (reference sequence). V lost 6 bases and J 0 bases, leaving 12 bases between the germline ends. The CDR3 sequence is CASSRQVISGNTIYF. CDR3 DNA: TGTGCCAGTAGCCGACAGGTTATCTCTGGAAACACCATATATTTT.

CDR3 region: CSASPLPLRGEERGYTF. The CDR3 nucleotides are TGCAGTGCTAGTCCTCTCCCTCTCAGGGGAGAGGAGAGGGGCTACACCTTC. The chain combines TRBV20-1 with TRBJ1-2; maybe TRBD1 (6 bases). The CDR3 is 17 residues long. V lost 3 bases to trimming and J lost 8 bases, with 28 bases between them. CDR1 and CDR2 from the germline V gene are DFQATT and SNEGSKA (reference sequence).

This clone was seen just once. CDR3 region: CASSLGTARNQPQHF. The CDR3, as DNA: TGTGCCAGTAGTCTCGGGACAGCCCGGAATCAGCCCCAGCATTTT. This chain uses TRBV19 with TRBJ1-5; 7 positions agree with TRBD1. Germline CDR1 is LNHDA and CDR2 is SQIVND (reference sequence). The CDR3 length is 15 residues. The junction had 8 bases not matched to a gene; V was cut back by 5 bases and J by 4 bases.

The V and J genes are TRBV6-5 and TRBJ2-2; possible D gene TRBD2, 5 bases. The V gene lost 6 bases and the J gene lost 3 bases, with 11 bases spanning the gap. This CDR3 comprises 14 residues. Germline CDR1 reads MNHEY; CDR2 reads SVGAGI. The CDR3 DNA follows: TGTGCCAGCAGGTGGAAGGAGGACACCGGGGAGCTGTTTTTT. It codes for CASRWKEDTGELFF.

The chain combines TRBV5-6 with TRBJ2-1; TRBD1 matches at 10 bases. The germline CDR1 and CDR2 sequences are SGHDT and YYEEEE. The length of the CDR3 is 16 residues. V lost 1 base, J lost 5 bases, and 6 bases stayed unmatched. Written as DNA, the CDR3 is TGTGCCAGCAGCTTGCCGGGACAGGGGTCGGACAATGAGCAGTTCTTC. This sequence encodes CASSLPGQGSDNEQFF.

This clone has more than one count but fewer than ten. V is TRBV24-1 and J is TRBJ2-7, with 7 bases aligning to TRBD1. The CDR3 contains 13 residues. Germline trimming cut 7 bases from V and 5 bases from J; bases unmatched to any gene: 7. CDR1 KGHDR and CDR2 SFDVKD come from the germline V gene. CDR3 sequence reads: CATSRQGSDEQYF. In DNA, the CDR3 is TGTGCCACCAGCCGACAGGGCAGCGACGAGCAGTACTTC.

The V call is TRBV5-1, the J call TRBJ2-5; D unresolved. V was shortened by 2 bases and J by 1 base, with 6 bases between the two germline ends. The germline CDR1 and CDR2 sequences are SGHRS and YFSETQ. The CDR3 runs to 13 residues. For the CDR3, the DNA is TGCGCCAGCAGCTTATACATCCAAGAGACCCAGTACTTC. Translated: CASSLYIQETQYF. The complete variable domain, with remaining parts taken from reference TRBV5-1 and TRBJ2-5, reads KAGVTQTPRYLIKTRGQQVTLSCSPISGHRSVSWYQQTPGQGLQFLFEYFSETQRNKGNFPGRFSGRQFSNSRSEMNVSTLELGDSALYLCASSLYIQETQYFGPGTRLLVL.

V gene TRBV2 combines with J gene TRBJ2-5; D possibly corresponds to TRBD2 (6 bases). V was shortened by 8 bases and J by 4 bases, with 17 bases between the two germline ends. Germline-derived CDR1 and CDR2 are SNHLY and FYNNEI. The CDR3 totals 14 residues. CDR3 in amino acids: CASGGEEGAETQYF. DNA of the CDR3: TGTGCCAGCGGCGGGGAGGAAGGGGCAGAGACCCAGTACTTC.

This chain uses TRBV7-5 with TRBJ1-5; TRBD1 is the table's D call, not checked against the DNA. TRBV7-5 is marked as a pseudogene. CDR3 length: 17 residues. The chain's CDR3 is CVRSWERGEVSNQPQHF. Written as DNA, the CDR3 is TGTGTCAGAAGCTGGGAAAGGGGTGAGGTAAGCAATCAGCCCCAGCATTTT.